This TCR beta chain is from a study of cytomegalovirus exposure and HLA in healthy donors. Study-wide findings and caveats: There were some public TCRs occurring in many donors, but most TCR sequences were rare. The study listed approximately 160 cytomegalovirus-associated TCR beta chains.

On this clone itself: Its antigen remains unidentified.

This CDR3 is 12 amino acids long. In germline, CDR1 is SQVTM, CDR2 ANQGSEA. V was shortened by 6 bases and J by 4 bases, with 10 bases between the two germline ends. Repertoires were generated with immunoSEQ multiplex PCR, while TCRdb's copy carries only in-frame clones and drops some. The data show tens of thousands of clones, 85% to 95% seen once. The sequence was collected from a man younger than 30 in good health and CMV-seropositive. Sample: PBMCs. The gene calls are TRBV29-1 and TRBJ1-3; a possible D gene is TRBD1 (6 bases). CDR3 sequence reads: CSVRTEGNTIYF. The CDR3 DNA reads as TGCAGCGTCCGGACAGAAGGAAACACCATATATTTT.